This T cell receptor (beta chain) was obtained from a study of blood T cell repertoires in COVID-19. Study as a whole: From the United States, Italy and Spain came samples of acute and convalescent COVID-19. Sample material is recorded as cDNA or gDNA derived from T cells, B-cell-depleted T cells, or PBMCs.

How the authors handled the data: By means of reference gene primer amplification, nucleated cell counts were estimated. Assay: immunoSEQ multiplex PCR; the TCRdb copy retains only in-frame clones and omits some. V and J calls and clone size follow that table, whereas D and trimming were derived from the DNA. Of more than 200,000 clones listed, roughly 90% were seen once; the top ten hold over 2%. Trimming cost V 3 bases and J 1 base, with 6 bases left between them. CDR3 length: 13 residues. The sample taken for sequencing was peripheral blood. The source of this sequence is a woman aged 45-60 years with acute or convalescent COVID-19. The gene calls are TRBV12-3 or TRBV12-4 and TRBJ1-1; D call uncertain. CDR3 amino acids: CASSFAGNTEAFF. The CDR3 DNA is TGTGCCAGCAGTTTTGCAGGGAACACTGAAGCTTTCTTT.